This T cell receptor (beta chain) was captured in a study of identifying expanded T cells in peripheral blood. Study-level findings and limits: Across healthy donors, higher total template counts meant significantly greater approximately two-week count variance.

On this clone itself: Its antigen remains unknown.

Profiling relied on immunoSEQ multiplex PCR, and the TCRdb table lists in-frame clones only, not all of them. The sample has 120,000 or so clones, 75% to 90% seen once. During the collection period, no donor immune events like infections were recorded. This TCR came from a person between 18 and 75 years old in good health. Sequencing was carried out using blood.

The CDR3 loop is CSVQRGGNTEAFF. The CDR3, as DNA: TGCAGCGTCCAAAGGGGGGGGAACACTGAAGCTTTCTTT. The V gene is TRBV29-1, the J gene TRBJ1-1, with D tentatively TRBD1 (6 bases). CDR1 SQVTM and CDR2 ANQGSEA come from the germline V gene. The CDR3 extends over 13 amino acids. Trimming removed 6 bases from V and 1 base from J, with 12 bases in between.